This TCR beta chain was retrieved from a study of response to subunit inactivated influenza vaccine. This CDR3 has 15 amino acids. Trimming removed 6 bases from V and 2 bases from J, with 17 bases in between. Germline assignment: CDR1 ENHRY and CDR2 SYGVKD. As regards this clonotype: Its antigen is still unknown.

TCRdb used MiXCR to reprocess the RT-PCR reads, holding one entry per CDR3 protein. The sample includes about 480,000 distinct CDR3 sequences, 9.5% to 13% of them seen just once. Study-wide findings and caveats: Only a handful of new T cells, the authors suggested, are recruited with each seasonal influenza vaccination.

This TCR was sampled from a man between 50 and 59 years old who received an inactivated influenza vaccine. The source was PBMCs from blood, collected 40 to 50 days after vaccination. The rearrangement joins TRBV10-3 to TRBJ2-7, with D unclear. In DNA form, the CDR3 reads TGTGCCATCAGCGAAAAGGGCCCTATAACCTACGAGCAGTACTTC. Protein product: CAISEKGPITYEQYF.